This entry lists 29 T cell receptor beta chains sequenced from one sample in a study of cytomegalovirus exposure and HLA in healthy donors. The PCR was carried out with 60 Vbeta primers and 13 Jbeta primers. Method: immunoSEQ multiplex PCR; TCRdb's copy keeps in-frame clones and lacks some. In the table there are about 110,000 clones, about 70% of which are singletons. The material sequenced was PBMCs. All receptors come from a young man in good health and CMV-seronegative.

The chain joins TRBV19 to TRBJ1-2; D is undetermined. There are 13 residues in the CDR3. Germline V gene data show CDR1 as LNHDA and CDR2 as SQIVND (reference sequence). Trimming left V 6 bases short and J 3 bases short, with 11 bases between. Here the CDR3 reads CASRDTRDYGYTF. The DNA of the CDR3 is TGTGCCAGTAGAGACACGAGGGACTATGGCTACACCTTC. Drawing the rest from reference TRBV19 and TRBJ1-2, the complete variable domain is DGGITQSPKYLFRKEGQNVTLSCEQNLNHDAMYWYRQDPGQGLRLIYYSQIVNDFQKGDIAEGYSVSREKKESFPLTVTSAQKNPTAFYLCASRDTRDYGYTFGSGTRLTVV.

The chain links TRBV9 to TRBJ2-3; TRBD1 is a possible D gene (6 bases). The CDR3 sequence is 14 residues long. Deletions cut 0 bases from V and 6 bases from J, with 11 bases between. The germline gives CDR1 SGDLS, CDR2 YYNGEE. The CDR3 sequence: CASSVEQGRDTQYF. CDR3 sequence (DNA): TGTGCCAGCAGCGTAGAACAGGGTCGGGATACGCAGTATTTT.

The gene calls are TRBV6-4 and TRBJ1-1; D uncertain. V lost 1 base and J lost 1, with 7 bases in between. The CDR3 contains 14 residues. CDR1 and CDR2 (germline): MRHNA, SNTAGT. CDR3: CASSDFPENTEAFF. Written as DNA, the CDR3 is TGTGCCAGCAGTGACTTCCCAGAGAACACTGAAGCTTTCTTT.

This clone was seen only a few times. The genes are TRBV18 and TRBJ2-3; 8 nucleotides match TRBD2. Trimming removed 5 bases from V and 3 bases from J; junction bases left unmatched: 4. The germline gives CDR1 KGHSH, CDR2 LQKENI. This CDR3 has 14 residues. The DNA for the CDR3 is TGTGCCAGCTCATTGACGGGGGGGACAGATACGCAGTATTTT. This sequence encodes CASSLTGGTDTQYF.

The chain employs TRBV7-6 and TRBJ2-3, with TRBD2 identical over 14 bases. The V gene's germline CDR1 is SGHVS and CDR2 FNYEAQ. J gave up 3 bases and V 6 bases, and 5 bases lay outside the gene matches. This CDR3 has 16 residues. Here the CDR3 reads CASSPGLAGATDTQYF. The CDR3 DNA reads TGTGCCAGCAGTCCGGGACTAGCGGGAGCTACAGATACGCAGTATTTT.

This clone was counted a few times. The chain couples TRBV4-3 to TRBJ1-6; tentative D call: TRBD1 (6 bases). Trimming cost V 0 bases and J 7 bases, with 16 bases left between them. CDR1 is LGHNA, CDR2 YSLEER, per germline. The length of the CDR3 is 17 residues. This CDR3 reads CASSQEIDRTANSPLHF. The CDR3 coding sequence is TGCGCCAGCAGCCAAGAAATCGATAGGACAGCGAATTCACCCCTCCACTTT.

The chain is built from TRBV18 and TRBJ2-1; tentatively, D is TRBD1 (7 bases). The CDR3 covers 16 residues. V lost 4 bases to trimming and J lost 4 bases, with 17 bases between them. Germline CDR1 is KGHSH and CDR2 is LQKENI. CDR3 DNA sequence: TGTGCCAGCTCACGCCTGGAGGGGGCAGAATACAATGAGCAGTTCTTC. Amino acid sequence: CASSRLEGAEYNEQFF.

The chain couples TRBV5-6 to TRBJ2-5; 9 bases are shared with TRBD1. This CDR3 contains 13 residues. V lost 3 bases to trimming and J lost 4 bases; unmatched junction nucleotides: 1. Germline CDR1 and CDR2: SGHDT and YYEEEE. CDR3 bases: TGTGCCAGCAGCTCGGACAGGGGAGAGACCCAGTACTTC. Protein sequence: CASSSDRGETQYF. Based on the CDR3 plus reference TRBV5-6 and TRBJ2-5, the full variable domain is DAGVTQSPTHLIKTRGQQVTLRCSPKSGHDTVSWYQQALGQGPQFIFQYYEEEERQRGNFPDRFSGHQFPNYSSELNVNALLLGDSALYLCASSSDRGETQYFGPGTRLLVL.

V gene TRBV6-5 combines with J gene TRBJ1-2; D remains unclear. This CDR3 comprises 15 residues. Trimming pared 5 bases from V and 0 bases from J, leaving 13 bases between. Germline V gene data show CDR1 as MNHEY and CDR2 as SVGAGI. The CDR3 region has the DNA TGTGCCAGCAGTCGCAACGGGAGGACTAACTATGGCTACACCTTC. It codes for CASSRNGRTNYGYTF.

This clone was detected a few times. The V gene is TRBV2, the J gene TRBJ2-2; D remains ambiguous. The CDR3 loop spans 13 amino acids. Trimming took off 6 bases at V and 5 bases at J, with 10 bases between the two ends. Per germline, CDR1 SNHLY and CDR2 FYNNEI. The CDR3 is CASRVAATGELFF. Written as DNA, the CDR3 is TGTGCCAGCAGGGTTGCGGCTACCGGGGAGCTGTTTTTT.

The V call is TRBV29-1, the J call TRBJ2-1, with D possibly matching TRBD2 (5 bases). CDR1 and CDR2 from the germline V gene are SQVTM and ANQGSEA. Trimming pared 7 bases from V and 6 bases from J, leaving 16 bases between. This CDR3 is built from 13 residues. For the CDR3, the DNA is TGCAGCGCGAGAGGGCGGGTGGGCAATGAGCAGTTCTTC. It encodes CSARGRVGNEQFF.

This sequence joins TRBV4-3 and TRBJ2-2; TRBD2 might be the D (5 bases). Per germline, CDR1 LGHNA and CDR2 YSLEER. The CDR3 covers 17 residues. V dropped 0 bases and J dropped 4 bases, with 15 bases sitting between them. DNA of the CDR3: TGCGCCAGCAGCCAAGATCTGCGCGAGCGGAGCACCGGGGAGCTGTTTTTT. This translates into CASSQDLRERSTGELFF.

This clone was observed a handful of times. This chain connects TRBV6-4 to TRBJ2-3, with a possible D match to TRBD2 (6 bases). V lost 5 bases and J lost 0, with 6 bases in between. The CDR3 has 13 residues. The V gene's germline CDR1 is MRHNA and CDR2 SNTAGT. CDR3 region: CASSSGSTDTQYF. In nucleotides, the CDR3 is TGTGCCAGCAGTAGCGGGAGCACAGATACGCAGTATTTT.

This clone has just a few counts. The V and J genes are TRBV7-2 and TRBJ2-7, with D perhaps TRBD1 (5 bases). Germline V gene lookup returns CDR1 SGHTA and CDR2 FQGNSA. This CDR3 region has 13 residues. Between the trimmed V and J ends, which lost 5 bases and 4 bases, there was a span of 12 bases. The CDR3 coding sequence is TGTGCCAGCAGCCCGCGCGACAGATACGAGCAGTACTTC. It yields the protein CASSPRDRYEQYF.

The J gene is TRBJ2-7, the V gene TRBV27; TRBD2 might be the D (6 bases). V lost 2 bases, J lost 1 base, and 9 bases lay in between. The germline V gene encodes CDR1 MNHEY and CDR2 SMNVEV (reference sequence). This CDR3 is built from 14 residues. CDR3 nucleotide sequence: TGTGCCAGCAGTTTAAAAGGAGGGTCCTACGAGCAGTACTTC. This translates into CASSLKGGSYEQYF.

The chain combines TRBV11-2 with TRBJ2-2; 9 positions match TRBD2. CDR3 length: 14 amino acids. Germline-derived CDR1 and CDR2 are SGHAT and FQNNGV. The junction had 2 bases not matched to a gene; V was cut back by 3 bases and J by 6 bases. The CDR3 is CASSFAGGAGELFF. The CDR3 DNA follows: TGTGCCAGCAGCTTTGCGGGGGGGGCCGGGGAGCTGTTTTTT. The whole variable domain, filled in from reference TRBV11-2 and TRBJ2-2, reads EAGVAQSPRYKIIEKRQSVAFWCNPISGHATLYWYQQILGQGPKLLIQFQNNGVVDDSQLPKDRFSAERLKGVDSTLKIQPAKLEDSAVYLCASSFAGGAGELFFGEGSRLTVL.

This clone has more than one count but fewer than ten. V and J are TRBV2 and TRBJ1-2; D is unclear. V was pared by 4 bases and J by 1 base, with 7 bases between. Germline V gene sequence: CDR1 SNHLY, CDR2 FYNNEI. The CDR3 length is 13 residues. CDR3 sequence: CASSAEDNYGYTF. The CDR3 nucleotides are TGTGCCAGCAGTGCGGAGGATAACTATGGCTACACCTTC.

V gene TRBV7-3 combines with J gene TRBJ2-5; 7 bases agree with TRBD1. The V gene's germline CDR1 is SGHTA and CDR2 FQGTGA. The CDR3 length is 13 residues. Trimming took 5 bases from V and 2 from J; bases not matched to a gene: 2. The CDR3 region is CASSRGQQETQYF. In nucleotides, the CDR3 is TGTGCCAGCAGCCGGGGACAGCAAGAGACCCAGTACTTC.

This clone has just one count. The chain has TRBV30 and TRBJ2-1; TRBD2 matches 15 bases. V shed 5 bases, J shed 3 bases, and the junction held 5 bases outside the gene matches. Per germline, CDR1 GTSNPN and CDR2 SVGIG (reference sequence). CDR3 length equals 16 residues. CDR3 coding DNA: TGTGCCTGGTCGGGACTAGCGGGAGGACTCTACAATGAGCAGTTCTTC. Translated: CAWSGLAGGLYNEQFF.

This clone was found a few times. In nucleotides, the CDR3 is TGTGCCAGCAGAATCGGACAGGGGGTCTCCTACGAGCAGTACTTC. Translation: CASRIGQGVSYEQYF. The chain employs TRBV11-3 and TRBJ2-7, with TRBD1 identical over 10 bases. Germline loops: CDR1 SGHNT, CDR2 YENEEA. With 6 bases clipped from V and 0 bases from J, the junction kept 5 bases outside the gene matches. The CDR3 length is 15 residues.

DNA of the CDR3: TGTGCCAGCAGATCCGGACTAGCGGGATCATACGAGCAGTACTTC. Its protein is CASRSGLAGSYEQYF. J is TRBJ2-7 and V is TRBV5-4; 12 positions agree with TRBD2. CDR3 length: 15 residues. Per germline, CDR1 SGHNT and CDR2 YYREEE (reference sequence). V dropped 5 bases and J dropped 4; count of bases not matched to a gene: 7.

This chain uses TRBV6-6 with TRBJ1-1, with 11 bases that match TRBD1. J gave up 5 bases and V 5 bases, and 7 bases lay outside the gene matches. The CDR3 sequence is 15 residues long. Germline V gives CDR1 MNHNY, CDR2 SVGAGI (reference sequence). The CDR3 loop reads CASSLPGQGVTEAFF. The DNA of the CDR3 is TGTGCCAGCAGTCTCCCGGGACAGGGGGTAACTGAAGCTTTCTTT.

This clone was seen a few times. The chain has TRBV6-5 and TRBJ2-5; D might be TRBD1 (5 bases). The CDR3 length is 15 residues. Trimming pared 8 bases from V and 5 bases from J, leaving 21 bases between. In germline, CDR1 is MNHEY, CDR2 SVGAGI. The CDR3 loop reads CASQRTSRALETQYF. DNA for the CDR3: TGTGCCAGCCAGCGCACGAGCAGGGCGCTGGAGACCCAGTACTTC.

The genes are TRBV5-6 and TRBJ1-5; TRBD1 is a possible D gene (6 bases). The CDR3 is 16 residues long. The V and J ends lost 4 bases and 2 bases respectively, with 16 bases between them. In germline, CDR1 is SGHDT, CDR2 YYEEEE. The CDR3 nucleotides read TGTGCCAGCAGCGCCTACAGGGTCGGAGGCAATCAGCCCCAGCATTTT. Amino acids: CASSAYRVGGNQPQHF.

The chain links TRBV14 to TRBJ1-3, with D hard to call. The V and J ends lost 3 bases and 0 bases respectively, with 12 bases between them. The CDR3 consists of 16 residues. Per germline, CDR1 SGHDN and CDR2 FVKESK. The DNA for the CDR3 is TGTGCCAGCAGCCAGGGCTGGGCTTACTCTGGAAACACCATATATTTT. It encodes CASSQGWAYSGNTIYF.

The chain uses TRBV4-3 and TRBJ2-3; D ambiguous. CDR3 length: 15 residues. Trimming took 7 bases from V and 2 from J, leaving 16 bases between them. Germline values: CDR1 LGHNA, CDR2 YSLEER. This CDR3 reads CASTSGLAATDTQYF. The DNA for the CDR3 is TGCGCCAGCACCTCTGGGTTGGCGGCCACAGATACGCAGTATTTT.

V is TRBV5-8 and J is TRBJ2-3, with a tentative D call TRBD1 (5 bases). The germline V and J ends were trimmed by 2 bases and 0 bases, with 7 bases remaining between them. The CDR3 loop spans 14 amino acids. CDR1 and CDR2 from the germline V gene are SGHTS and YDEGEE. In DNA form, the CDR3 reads TGTGCCAGCAGCTTTGGACAAAGCACAGATACGCAGTATTTT. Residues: CASSFGQSTDTQYF.

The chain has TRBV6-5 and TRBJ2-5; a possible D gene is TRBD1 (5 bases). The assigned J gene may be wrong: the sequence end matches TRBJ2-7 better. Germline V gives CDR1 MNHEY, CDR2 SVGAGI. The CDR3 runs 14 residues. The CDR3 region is CASSYSRQSYEQYF. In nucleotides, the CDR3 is TGTGCCAGCAGTTACTCGAGACAGTCCTACGAGCAGTACTTC.

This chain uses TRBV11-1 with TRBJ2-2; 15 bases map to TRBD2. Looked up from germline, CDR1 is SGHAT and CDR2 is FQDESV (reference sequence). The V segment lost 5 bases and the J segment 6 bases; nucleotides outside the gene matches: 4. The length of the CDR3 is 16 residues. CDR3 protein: CASSTRTSGRAGELFF. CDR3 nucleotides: TGTGCCAGCAGCACTCGGACTAGCGGGAGGGCCGGGGAGCTGTTTTTT.